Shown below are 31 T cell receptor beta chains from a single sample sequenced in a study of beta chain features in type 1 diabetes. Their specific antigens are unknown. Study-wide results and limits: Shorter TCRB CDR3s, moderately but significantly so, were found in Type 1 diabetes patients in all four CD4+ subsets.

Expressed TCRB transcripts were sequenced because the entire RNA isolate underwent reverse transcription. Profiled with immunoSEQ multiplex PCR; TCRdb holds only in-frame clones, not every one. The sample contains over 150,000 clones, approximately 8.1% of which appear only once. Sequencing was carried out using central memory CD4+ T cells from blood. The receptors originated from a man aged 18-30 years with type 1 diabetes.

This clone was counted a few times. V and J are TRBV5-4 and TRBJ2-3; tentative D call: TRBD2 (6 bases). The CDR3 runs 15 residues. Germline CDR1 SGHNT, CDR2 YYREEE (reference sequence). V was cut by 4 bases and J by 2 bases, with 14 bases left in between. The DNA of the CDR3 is TGTGCCAGCAGCACACTCGGGGGTACCACAGATACGCAGTATTTT. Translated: CASSTLGGTTDTQYF. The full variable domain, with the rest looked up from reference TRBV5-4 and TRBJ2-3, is ETGVTQSPTHLIKTRGQQVTLRCSSQSGHNTVSWYQQALGQGPQFIFQYYREEENGRGNFPPRFSGLQFPNYSSELNVNALELDDSALYLCASSTLGGTTDTQYFGPGTRLTVL.

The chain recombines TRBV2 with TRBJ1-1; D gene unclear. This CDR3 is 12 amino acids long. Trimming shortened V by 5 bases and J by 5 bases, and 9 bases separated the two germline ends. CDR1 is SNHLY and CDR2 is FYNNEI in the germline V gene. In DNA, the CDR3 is TGTGCCAGCAGTTCAGTATTGACTGAAGCTTTCTTT. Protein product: CASSSVLTEAFF. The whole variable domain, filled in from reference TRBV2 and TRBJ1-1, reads EPEVTQTPSHQVTQMGQEVILRCVPISNHLYFYWYRQILGQKVEFLVSFYNNEISEKSEIFDDQFSVERPDGSNFTLKIRSTKLEDSAMYFCASSSVLTEAFFGQGTRLTVV.

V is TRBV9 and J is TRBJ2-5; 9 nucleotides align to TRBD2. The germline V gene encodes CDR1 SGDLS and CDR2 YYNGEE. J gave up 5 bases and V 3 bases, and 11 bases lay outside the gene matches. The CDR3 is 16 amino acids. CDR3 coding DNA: TGTGCCAGCAGCGCCTCGCGGGCGGGGGGGCAGGAGACCCAGTACTTC. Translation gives CASSASRAGGQETQYF.

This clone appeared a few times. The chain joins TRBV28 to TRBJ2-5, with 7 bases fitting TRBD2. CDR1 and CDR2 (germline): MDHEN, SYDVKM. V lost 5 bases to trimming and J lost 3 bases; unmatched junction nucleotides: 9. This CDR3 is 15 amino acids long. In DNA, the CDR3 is TGTGCCAGCAGTATGGGCGGGGGAGAAAAAGAGACCCAGTACTTC. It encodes CASSMGGGEKETQYF.

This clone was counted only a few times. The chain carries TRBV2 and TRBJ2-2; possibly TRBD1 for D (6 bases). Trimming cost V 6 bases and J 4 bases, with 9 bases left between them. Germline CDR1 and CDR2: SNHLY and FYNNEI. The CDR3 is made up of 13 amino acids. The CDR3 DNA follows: TGTGCCAGCAGGGCCAGGGGCACCGGGGAGCTGTTTTTT. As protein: CASRARGTGELFF.

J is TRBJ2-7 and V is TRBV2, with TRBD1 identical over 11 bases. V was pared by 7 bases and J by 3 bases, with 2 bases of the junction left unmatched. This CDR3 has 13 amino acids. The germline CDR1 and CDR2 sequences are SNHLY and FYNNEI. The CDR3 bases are TGTGCCAGCACCGGGACAGGGGGCTACGAGCAGTACTTC. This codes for CASTGTGGYEQYF.

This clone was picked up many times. In DNA, the CDR3 is TGTGCCAGCATCCCCGACAGTTACAATGAGCAGTTCTTC. Translated, it gives CASIPDSYNEQFF. The J gene is TRBJ2-1, the V gene TRBV2, with a weak D call TRBD1 (5 bases). The CDR3 is 13 residues long. CDR1 and CDR2 from the germline V gene are SNHLY and FYNNEI. Trimming stripped 7 bases from V and 4 bases from J, with 11 bases between. Based on the CDR3 plus reference TRBV2 and TRBJ2-1, the full variable domain is EPEVTQTPSHQVTQMGQEVILRCVPISNHLYFYWYRQILGQKVEFLVSFYNNEISEKSEIFDDQFSVERPDGSNFTLKIRSTKLEDSAMYFCASIPDSYNEQFFGPGTRLTVL.

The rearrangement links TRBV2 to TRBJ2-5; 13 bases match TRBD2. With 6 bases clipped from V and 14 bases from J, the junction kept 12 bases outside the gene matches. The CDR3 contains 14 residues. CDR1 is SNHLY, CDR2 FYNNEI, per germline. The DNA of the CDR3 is TGTGCCAGCAGGGGGGGACTAGCGGGGAGGACAGACTACTTC. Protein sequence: CASRGGLAGRTDYF.

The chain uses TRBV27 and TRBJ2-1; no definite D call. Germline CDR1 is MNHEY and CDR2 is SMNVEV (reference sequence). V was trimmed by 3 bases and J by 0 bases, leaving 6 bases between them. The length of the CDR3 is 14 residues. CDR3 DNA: TGTGCCAGCAGTTTTTACAGCTCCTACAATGAGCAGTTCTTC. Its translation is CASSFYSSYNEQFF.

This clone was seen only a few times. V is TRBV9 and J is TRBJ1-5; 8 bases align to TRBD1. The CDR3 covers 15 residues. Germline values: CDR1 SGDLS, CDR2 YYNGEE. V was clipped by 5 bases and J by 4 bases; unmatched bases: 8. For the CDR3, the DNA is TGTGCCAGCAGTGTCCAGGGGGCGGTTAATCAGCCCCAGCATTTT. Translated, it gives CASSVQGAVNQPQHF.

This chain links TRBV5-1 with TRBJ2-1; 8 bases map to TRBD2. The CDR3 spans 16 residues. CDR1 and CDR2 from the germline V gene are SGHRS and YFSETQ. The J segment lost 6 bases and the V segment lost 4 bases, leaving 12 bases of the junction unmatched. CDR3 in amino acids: CASSPTGTSLPNEQFF. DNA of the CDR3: TGCGCCAGCAGCCCCACCGGGACTAGTCTCCCCAATGAGCAGTTCTTC. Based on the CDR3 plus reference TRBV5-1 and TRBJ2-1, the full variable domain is KAGVTQTPRYLIKTRGQQVTLSCSPISGHRSVSWYQQTPGQGLQFLFEYFSETQRNKGNFPGRFSGRQFSNSRSEMNVSTLELGDSALYLCASSPTGTSLPNEQFFGPGTRLTVL.

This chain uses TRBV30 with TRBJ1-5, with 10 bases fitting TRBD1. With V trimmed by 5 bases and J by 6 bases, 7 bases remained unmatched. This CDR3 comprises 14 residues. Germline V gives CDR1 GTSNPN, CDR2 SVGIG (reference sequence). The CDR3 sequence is CAWDRDRGSQPQHF. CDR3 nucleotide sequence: TGTGCCTGGGACCGGGACAGGGGCAGTCAGCCCCAGCATTTT. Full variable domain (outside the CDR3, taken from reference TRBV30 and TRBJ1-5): SQTIHQWPATLVQPVGSPLSLECTVEGTSNPNLYWYRQAAGRGLQLLFYSVGIGQISSEVPQNLSASRPQDRQFILSSKKLLLSDSGFYLCAWDRDRGSQPQHFGDGTRLSIL.

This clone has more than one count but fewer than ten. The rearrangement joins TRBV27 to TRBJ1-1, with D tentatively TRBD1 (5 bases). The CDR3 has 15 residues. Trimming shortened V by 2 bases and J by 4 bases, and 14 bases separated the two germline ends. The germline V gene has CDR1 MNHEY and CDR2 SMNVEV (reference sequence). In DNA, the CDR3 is TGTGCCAGCAGTTTAATGGGGGGATTCGGCACTGAAGCTTTCTTT. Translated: CASSLMGGFGTEAFF.

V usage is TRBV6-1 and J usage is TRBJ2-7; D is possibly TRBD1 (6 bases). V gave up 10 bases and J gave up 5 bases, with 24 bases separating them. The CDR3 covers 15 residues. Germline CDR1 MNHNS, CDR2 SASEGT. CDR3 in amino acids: CAIRPGTRGSHEQYF. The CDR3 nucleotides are TGTGCCATCCGCCCCGGGACAAGAGGAAGTCACGAGCAGTACTTC.

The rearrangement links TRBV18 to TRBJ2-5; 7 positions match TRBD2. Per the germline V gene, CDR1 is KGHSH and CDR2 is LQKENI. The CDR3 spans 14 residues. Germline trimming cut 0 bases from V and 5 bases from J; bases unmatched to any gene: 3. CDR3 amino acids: CASSPPAGEETQYF. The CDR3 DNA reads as TGTGCCAGCTCACCACCGGCGGGGGAGGAGACCCAGTACTTC.

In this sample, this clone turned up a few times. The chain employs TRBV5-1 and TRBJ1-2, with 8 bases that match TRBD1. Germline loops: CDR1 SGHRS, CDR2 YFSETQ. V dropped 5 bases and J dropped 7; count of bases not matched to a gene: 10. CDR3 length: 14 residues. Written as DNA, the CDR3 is TGCGCCAGCAGGGCGGGACAGGATGGAGGTGGCTACACCTTC. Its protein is CASRAGQDGGGYTF.

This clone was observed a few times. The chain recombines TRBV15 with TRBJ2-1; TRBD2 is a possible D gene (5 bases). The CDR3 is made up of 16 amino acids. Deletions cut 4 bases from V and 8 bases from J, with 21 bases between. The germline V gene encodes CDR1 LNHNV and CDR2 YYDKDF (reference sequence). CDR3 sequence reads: CATSILPPGSRDEQFF. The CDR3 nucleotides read TGTGCCACCAGCATTTTACCCCCGGGGAGTCGGGATGAGCAGTTCTTC.

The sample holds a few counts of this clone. CDR3 nucleotide sequence: TGTGCCAGTAGTATTCTAGCGGGACCCTCCTACAATGAGCAGTTCTTC. It codes for CASSILAGPSYNEQFF. The chain is built from TRBV19 and TRBJ2-1; 9 nucleotides agree with TRBD2. V shed 3 bases, J shed 0 bases, and the junction held 3 bases outside the gene matches. Germline CDR1 reads LNHDA; CDR2 reads SQIVND (reference sequence). This CDR3 region has 16 residues.

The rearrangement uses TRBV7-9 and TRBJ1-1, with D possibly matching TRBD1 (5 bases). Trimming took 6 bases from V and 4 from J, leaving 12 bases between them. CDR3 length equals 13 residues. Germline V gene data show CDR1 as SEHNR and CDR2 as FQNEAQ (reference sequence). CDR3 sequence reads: CASSINQGTEAFF. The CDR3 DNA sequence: TGTGCCAGCAGTATAAATCAGGGCACTGAAGCTTTCTTT.

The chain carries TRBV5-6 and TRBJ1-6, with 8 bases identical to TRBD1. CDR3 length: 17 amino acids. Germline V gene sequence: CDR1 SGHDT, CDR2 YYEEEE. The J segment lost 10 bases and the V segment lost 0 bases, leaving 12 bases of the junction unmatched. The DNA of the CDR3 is TGTGCCAGCAGCTTGGAGGGGACAGGAATGGGGTACTCACCCCTCCACTTT. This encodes CASSLEGTGMGYSPLHF. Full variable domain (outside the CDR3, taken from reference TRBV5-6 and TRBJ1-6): DAGVTQSPTHLIKTRGQQVTLRCSPKSGHDTVSWYQQALGQGPQFIFQYYEEEERQRGNFPDRFSGHQFPNYSSELNVNALLLGDSALYLCASSLEGTGMGYSPLHFGNGTRLTVT.

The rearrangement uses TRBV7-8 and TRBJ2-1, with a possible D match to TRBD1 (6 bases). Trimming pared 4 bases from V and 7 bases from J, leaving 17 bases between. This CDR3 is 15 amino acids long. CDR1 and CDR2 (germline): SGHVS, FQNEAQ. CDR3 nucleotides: TGTGCCAGCAGCTACAGAGTCTCAAGGGGGAATGAGCAGTTCTTC. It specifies CASSYRVSRGNEQFF.

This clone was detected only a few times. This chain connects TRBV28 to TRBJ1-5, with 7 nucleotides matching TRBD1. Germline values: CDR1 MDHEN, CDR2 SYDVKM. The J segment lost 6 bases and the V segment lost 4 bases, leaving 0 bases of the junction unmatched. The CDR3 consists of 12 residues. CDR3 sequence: CASSYRGQPQHF. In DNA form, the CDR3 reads TGTGCCAGCAGTTACAGGGGTCAGCCCCAGCATTTT. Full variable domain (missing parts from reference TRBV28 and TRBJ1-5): DVKVTQSSRYLVKRTGEKVFLECVQDMDHENMFWYRQDPGLGLRLIYFSYDVKMKEKGDIPEGYSVSREKKERFSLILESASTNQTSMYLCASSYRGQPQHFGDGTRLSIL.

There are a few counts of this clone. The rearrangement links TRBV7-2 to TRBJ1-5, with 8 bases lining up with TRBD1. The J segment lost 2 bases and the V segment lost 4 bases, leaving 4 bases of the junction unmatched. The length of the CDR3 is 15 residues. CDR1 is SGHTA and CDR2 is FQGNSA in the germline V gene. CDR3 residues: CASSSQGGGNQPQHF. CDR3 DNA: TGTGCCAGCAGCTCACAGGGGGGGGGCAATCAGCCCCAGCATTTT.

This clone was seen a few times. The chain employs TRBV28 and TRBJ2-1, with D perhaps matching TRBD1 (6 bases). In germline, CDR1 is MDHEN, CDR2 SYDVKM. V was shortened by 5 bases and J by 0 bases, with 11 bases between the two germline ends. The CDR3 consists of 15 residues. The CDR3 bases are TGTGCCAGCAGTGTCGGGACATACTCCTACAATGAGCAGTTCTTC. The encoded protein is CASSVGTYSYNEQFF.

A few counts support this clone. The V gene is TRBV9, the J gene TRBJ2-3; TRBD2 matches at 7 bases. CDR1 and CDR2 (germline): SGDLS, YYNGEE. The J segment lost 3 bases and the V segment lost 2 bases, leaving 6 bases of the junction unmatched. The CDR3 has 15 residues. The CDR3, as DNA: TGTGCCAGCAGCGTGAGCGGGATACCAACAGATACGCAGTATTTT. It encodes CASSVSGIPTDTQYF. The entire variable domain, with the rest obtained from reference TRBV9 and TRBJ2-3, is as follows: DSGVTQTPKHLITATGQRVTLRCSPRSGDLSVYWYQQSLDQGLQFLIQYYNGEERAKGNILERFSAQQFPDLHSELNLSSLELGDSALYFCASSVSGIPTDTQYFGPGTRLTVL.

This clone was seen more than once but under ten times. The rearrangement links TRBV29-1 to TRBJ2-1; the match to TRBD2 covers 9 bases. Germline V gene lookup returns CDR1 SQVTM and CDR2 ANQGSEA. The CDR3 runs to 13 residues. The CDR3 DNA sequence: TGCACCGAGGGGCTAGCGGGAAACAATGAGCAGTTCTTC. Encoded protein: CTEGLAGNNEQFF.

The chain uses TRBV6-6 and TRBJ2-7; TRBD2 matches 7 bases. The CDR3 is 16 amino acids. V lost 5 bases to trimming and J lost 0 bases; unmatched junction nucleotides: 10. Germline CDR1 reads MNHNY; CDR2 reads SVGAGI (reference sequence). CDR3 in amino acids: CASSIWGGEVSYEQYF. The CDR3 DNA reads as TGTGCCAGCAGTATATGGGGGGGTGAAGTCTCCTACGAGCAGTACTTC.

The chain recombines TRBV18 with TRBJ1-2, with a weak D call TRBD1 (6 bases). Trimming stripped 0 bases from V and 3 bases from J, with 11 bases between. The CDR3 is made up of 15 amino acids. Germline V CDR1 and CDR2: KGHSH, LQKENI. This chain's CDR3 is CASSPPRGSDYGYTF. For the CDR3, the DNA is TGTGCCAGCTCACCACCCAGGGGAAGCGACTATGGCTACACCTTC.

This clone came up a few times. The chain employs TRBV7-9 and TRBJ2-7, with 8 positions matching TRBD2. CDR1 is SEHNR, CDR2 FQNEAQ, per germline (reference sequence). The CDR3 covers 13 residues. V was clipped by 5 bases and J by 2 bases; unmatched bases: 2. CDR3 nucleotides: TGTGCCAGCAGCGCGGGAGGCCCCTACGAGCAGTACTTC. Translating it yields CASSAGGPYEQYF.

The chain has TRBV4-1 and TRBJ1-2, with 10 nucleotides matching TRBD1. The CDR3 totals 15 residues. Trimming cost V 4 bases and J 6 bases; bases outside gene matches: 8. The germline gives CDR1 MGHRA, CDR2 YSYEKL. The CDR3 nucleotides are TGCGCCAGCAGCCGACCGGGACAGGGGATCAATGGCTACACCTTC. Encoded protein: CASSRPGQGINGYTF.

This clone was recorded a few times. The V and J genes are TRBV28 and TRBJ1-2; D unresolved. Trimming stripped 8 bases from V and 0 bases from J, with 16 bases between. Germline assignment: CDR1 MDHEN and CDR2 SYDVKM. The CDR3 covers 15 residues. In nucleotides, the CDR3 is TGTGCCAGCCCCGAAACCGGTCCCCCTAACTATGGCTACACCTTC. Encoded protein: CASPETGPPNYGYTF.